These 2 T cell receptor beta chains were sequenced from one sample in a study of spatial heterogeneity in lung cancer (dated by TCRdb to the late 2010s). The time point label corresponds to: sample taken at primary tumor resection. For TCR sequencing, whole RNA was extracted from tumor and nontumor lung tissue, or from cryopreserved PBMC samples, and no cell sorting was done. Library generation was performed with 5' RACE. Instrument on record: NextSeq 500. TCRdb trimmed the raw reads at Q25, called clones with MiXCR and kept productive beta chains. For every CDR3 protein sequence, its rows merge into one entry that carries the most common genes and DNA. Here the sample has over 45,000 distinct CDR3 sequences; approximately 5% occur a single time. The top ten clonotypes cover 8.5% to 14% of the sample. This specimen consisted of PBMCs, obtained at surgery. The receptors stem from a male donor with early-stage non-small cell lung cancer.

This clonotype was detected a few times. The V call is TRBV20-1, the J call TRBJ2-3; D is uncertain. The V and J ends lost 6 bases and 1 base respectively, with 17 bases between them. Germline V gene data show CDR1 as DFQATT and CDR2 as SNEGSKA (reference sequence). The CDR3 loop spans 15 amino acids. The CDR3 nucleotides read TGCAGTGCCCGCCCCCCGCCACTCGGCACAGATACGCAGTATTTT. Translated: CSARPPPLGTDTQYF.

V usage is TRBV28 and J usage is TRBJ1-6; tentatively, D is TRBD1 (5 bases). V lost 4 bases to trimming and J lost 14 bases, with 15 bases between them. This CDR3 has 13 residues. The germline CDR1 and CDR2 sequences are MDHEN and SYDVKM. The CDR3 sequence is CASSWTAEGTLHF. Here the CDR3 DNA reads TGTGCCAGCAGTTGGACTGCCGAGGGGACCCTCCACTTT.